A single sample gave rise to the 27 T cell receptor beta chains below, sequenced in a study of blood T cells in healthy people across ages. Combining a sample-barcoded 5' primer with a J-beta primer mix, a second PCR ran for 7 to 11 cycles. A single record per CDR3 protein comes from TCRdb applying MiXCR to the 5' RACE reads. The table includes roughly 500,000 distinct CDR3 sequences, 25% to 30% detected once. Input material: blood. The receptors derive from a woman aged 70-85 years in good health.

A few counts support this clonotype. A read error may account for a junction end that differs from germline. The V and J genes are TRBV7-2 and TRBJ2-6; the D gene could be TRBD1 or TRBD2 (5 bases each). CDR3 size: 17 residues. The germline V gene has CDR1 SGHTA and CDR2 FQGNSA. CDR3 in DNA: TGTGCCAGCAACTTTCCAGGACCCATGGTAGGGACCAACGCCCTGACTTTC. As protein: CASNFPGPMVGTNALTF.

The chain employs TRBV6-6 and TRBJ1-5; D is unresolved. Germline-derived CDR1 and CDR2 are MNHNY and SVGAGI (reference sequence). V lost 0 bases and J 6 bases, leaving 9 bases between the germline ends. This CDR3 contains 14 residues. The CDR3 region has the DNA TGTGCCAGCAGTTACTCGACACTGAGTCAGCCCCAGCATTTT. Translation: CASSYSTLSQPQHF.

This chain connects TRBV7-6 to TRBJ2-5, with 10 bases lining up with TRBD1. Germline CDR1 SGHVS, CDR2 FNYEAQ. There are 15 residues in the CDR3. V shed 5 bases, J shed 3 bases, and the junction held 6 bases outside the gene matches. The DNA for the CDR3 is TGTGCCAGCAGCACCGGACAGGGGGGAAAAGAGACCCAGTACTTC. Encoded protein: CASSTGQGGKETQYF.

This chain uses TRBV2 with TRBJ2-1, with TRBD2 matching over 10 bases. The CDR3 covers 17 residues. Trimming at V came to 10 bases and at J to 0 bases, leaving 12 bases not matched to a gene. Germline CDR1 reads SNHLY; CDR2 reads FYNNEI. CDR3 sequence: CATKGSGGTSSYNEQFF. CDR3 nucleotides: TGTGCCACCAAGGGTAGCGGGGGGACGAGCTCCTACAATGAGCAGTTCTTC.

Details on this clonotype: Germline and junction disagree at one end, which may indicate a read error. The rearrangement links TRBV29-1 to TRBJ2-1, with TRBD1 matching over 7 bases. The germline V gene has CDR1 SQVTM and CDR2 ANQGSEA. The CDR3 loop spans 13 amino acids. CDR3 DNA sequence: TGCAGCGTTGCGCTCAGACAGGGCGTCAGGAAGTACTTC. This sequence encodes CSVALRQGVRKYF.

This clonotype was seen a few times. CDR3 residues: CSVQTGGPGNTIYF. CDR3 nucleotides: TGCAGCGTTCAGACAGGGGGTCCTGGAAACACCATATATTTT. The chain links TRBV29-1 to TRBJ1-3; the match to TRBD1 covers 9 bases. This CDR3 region has 14 residues. CDR1 SQVTM and CDR2 ANQGSEA come from the germline V gene. The J segment lost 2 bases and the V segment lost 5 bases, leaving 4 bases of the junction unmatched. The whole variable domain, remainder taken from reference TRBV29-1 and TRBJ1-3, is SAVISQKPSRDICQRGTSLTIQCQVDSQVTMMFWYRQQPGQSLTLIATANQGSEATYESGFVIDKFPISRPNLTFSTLTVSNMSPEDSSIYLCSVQTGGPGNTIYFGEGSWLTVV.

The chain uses TRBV5-5 and TRBJ2-2; D not resolved. From germline, CDR1 is SGHKS and CDR2 YYEKEE (reference sequence). The germline V and J ends were trimmed by 5 bases and 0 bases, with 8 bases remaining between them. The CDR3 extends over 14 amino acids. The CDR3 nucleotides read TGTGCCAGCAGTATAGACCCGAACACCGGGGAGCTGTTTTTT. This gives the protein CASSIDPNTGELFF. Based on the CDR3 plus reference TRBV5-5 and TRBJ2-2, the full variable domain is DAGVTQSPTHLIKTRGQQVTLRCSPISGHKSVSWYQQVLGQGPQFIFQYYEKEERGRGNFPDRFSARQFPNYSSELNVNALLLGDSALYLCASSIDPNTGELFFGEGSRLTVL.

The chain has TRBV10-3 and TRBJ1-5, with a tentative D call TRBD1 (6 bases). The CDR3 loop spans 15 amino acids. Germline CDR1 reads ENHRY; CDR2 reads SYGVKD. Trimming pared 4 bases from V and 4 bases from J, leaving 14 bases between. The CDR3 here is CAISGGWGRNQPQHF. CDR3 DNA sequence: TGTGCCATCAGTGGTGGGTGGGGGCGAAATCAGCCCCAGCATTTT.

The chain is built from TRBV29-1 and TRBJ1-1, with a possible D match to TRBD1 (5 bases). The CDR3 runs to 14 residues. V lost 6 bases and J lost 0, with 14 bases in between. The germline gives CDR1 SQVTM, CDR2 ANQGSEA. The DNA of the CDR3 is TGCAGCGTGGTCGGGACGGCCATGAACACTGAAGCTTTCTTT. This translates into CSVVGTAMNTEAFF. Combining the CDR3 with reference TRBV29-1 and TRBJ1-1 gives the whole variable domain SAVISQKPSRDICQRGTSLTIQCQVDSQVTMMFWYRQQPGQSLTLIATANQGSEATYESGFVIDKFPISRPNLTFSTLTVSNMSPEDSSIYLCSVVGTAMNTEAFFGQGTRLTVV.

The CDR3 nucleotides read TGTGCCTGGAGTGTTTACGGGAACTACAATGAGCAGTTCTTC. Translating gives CAWSVYGNYNEQFF. This chain uses TRBV30 with TRBJ2-1; possibly TRBD2 for D (5 bases). Trimming took 0 bases from V and 3 from J, leaving 9 bases between them. The CDR3 extends over 14 amino acids. From germline, CDR1 is GTSNPN and CDR2 SVGIG (reference sequence).

A few counts support this clonotype. The rearrangement uses TRBV11-3 and TRBJ2-5; 10 nucleotides agree with TRBD2. This CDR3 contains 14 residues. V dropped 3 bases and J dropped 6; count of bases not matched to a gene: 4. Germline V gene data show CDR1 as SGHNT and CDR2 as YENEEA. DNA for the CDR3: TGTGCCAGCAGCTTCAGCGGGGGGGCCCAGACCCAGTACTTC. It encodes CASSFSGGAQTQYF.

The J gene is TRBJ2-1, the V gene TRBV6-2 or TRBV6-3; D gene uncertain. Germline assignment: CDR1 MNHEY and CDR2 SVGEGT. The germline V and J ends were trimmed by 4 bases and 2 bases, with 18 bases remaining between them. The CDR3 contains 17 residues. The CDR3 nucleotides read TGTGCCAGCAGTTCAGTAAGAGGCAGGCCGGCCTACAATGAGCAGTTCTTC. It yields the protein CASSSVRGRPAYNEQFF.

This clonotype was counted between two and nine times. The rearrangement uses TRBV20-1 and TRBJ1-3, with unresolved D. There are 13 residues in the CDR3. V lost 2 bases, J lost 4 bases, and 9 bases lay in between. Germline V gives CDR1 DFQATT, CDR2 SNEGSKA (reference sequence). The CDR3 loop reads CSARPGGGNTIYF. The CDR3 bases are TGCAGTGCTAGACCTGGCGGGGGAAACACCATATATTTT.

In this sample, this clonotype turned up a few times. The V call is TRBV27, the J call TRBJ2-6; D ambiguous. Per the germline V gene, CDR1 is MNHEY and CDR2 is SMNVEV (reference sequence). The CDR3 consists of 15 residues. V lost 2 bases and J lost 4, with 9 bases in between. The CDR3: CASSLEHPGANVLTF. CDR3 bases: TGTGCCAGCAGTTTAGAACATCCAGGGGCCAACGTCCTGACTTTC.

J is TRBJ2-2 and V is TRBV7-2, with D possibly matching TRBD1 (5 bases). The CDR3 loop spans 15 amino acids. V lost 5 bases to trimming and J lost 0 bases, with 10 bases between them. Germline values: CDR1 SGHTA, CDR2 FQGNSA. As DNA, the CDR3 is TGTGCCAGCAGCCTCCAGGGTTCGAACACCGGGGAGCTGTTTTTT. Translated, it gives CASSLQGSNTGELFF. The whole variable domain, remainder taken from reference TRBV7-2 and TRBJ2-2, is GAGVSQSPSNKVTEKGKDVELRCDPISGHTALYWYRQSLGQGLEFLIYFQGNSAPDKSGLPSDRFSAERTGGSVSTLTIQRTQQEDSAVYLCASSLQGSNTGELFFGEGSRLTVL.

The chain uses TRBV20-1 and TRBJ2-5, with 9 bases that match TRBD2. The J call is uncertain, as TRBJ2-7 better fits the DNA end. Germline V gene data show CDR1 as DFQATT and CDR2 as SNEGSKA (reference sequence). The CDR3 consists of 13 residues. CDR3 in amino acids: CSAVSGRRNEQYF. CDR3 nucleotides: TGCAGTGCCGTTAGCGGGAGACGTAACGAGCAGTACTTC.

The chain links TRBV3-1 to TRBJ1-1; a possible D gene is TRBD1 (5 bases). With 1 base removed from V and 8 bases from J, the gap between germline ends came to 8 bases. The length of the CDR3 is 12 residues. Per the germline V gene, CDR1 is LGHDT and CDR2 is YNNKEL (reference sequence). The CDR3 sequence: CASSQGQREAFF. The CDR3 bases are TGTGCCAGCAGCCAAGGACAGAGAGAAGCTTTCTTT. The whole variable domain, filled in from reference TRBV3-1 and TRBJ1-1, reads DTAVSQTPKYLVTQMGNDKSIKCEQNLGHDTMYWYKQDSKKFLKIMFSYNNKELIINETVPNRFSPKSPDKAHLNLHINSLELGDSAVYFCASSQGQREAFFGQGTRLTVV.

V is TRBV5-1 and J is TRBJ1-2; TRBD1 aligns across 9 bases. This CDR3 contains 14 residues. Germline trimming cut 0 bases from V and 7 bases from J; bases unmatched to any gene: 4. Germline V CDR1 and CDR2: SGHRS, YFSETQ. For the CDR3, the DNA is TGCGCCAGCAGCTTGGATGGGACAGGGTTTGGCTACACCTTC. Its protein is CASSLDGTGFGYTF.

This clonotype has more than one count but fewer than ten. This chain uses TRBV20-1 with TRBJ2-5, with 11 positions matching TRBD2. This CDR3 contains 14 residues. Germline V lookup: CDR1 DFQATT, CDR2 SNEGSKA (reference sequence). Trimming cost V 3 bases and J 9 bases; bases outside gene matches: 9. CDR3 sequence: CSARFAGSGGAQYF. The DNA for the CDR3 is TGCAGTGCTAGGTTCGCGGGTAGCGGGGGGGCCCAGTACTTC.

In its sample, this clonotype was seen a few times. This chain uses TRBV7-6 with TRBJ1-1; D may be TRBD1 (6 bases). Deletions cut 3 bases from V and 1 base from J, with 15 bases between. CDR3 size: 16 residues. CDR1 is SGHVS, CDR2 FNYEAQ, per germline. CDR3 protein: CASSLGISRGNTEAFF. In DNA, the CDR3 is TGTGCCAGCAGCTTGGGTATCTCCAGGGGGAACACTGAAGCTTTCTTT.

There are a few counts of this clonotype. This chain connects TRBV20-1 to TRBJ2-7, with a possible D match to TRBD1 (6 bases). This CDR3 is built from 14 residues. Germline CDR1 reads DFQATT; CDR2 reads SNEGSKA (reference sequence). Trimming shortened V by 5 bases and J by 0 bases, and 14 bases separated the two germline ends. CDR3 loop: CSAYETGTSYEQYF. The CDR3 coding sequence is TGCAGTGCTTACGAGACAGGTACCTCCTACGAGCAGTACTTC.

The rearrangement joins TRBV27 to TRBJ1-4; D might be TRBD1 (5 bases). Trimming removed 3 bases at V and 7 bases at J, with 15 bases between. Germline values: CDR1 MNHEY, CDR2 SMNVEV (reference sequence). The CDR3 runs 15 residues. The CDR3 sequence: CASSFWGTKGEKLFF. Written as DNA, the CDR3 is TGTGCCAGCAGTTTTTGGGGGACGAAAGGTGAAAAACTGTTTTTT.

This clonotype was detected a few times. The rearrangement joins TRBV20-1 to TRBJ2-3; 7 bases map to TRBD1. There are 11 residues in the CDR3. The germline gives CDR1 DFQATT, CDR2 SNEGSKA (reference sequence). V lost 6 bases, J lost 11 bases, and 8 bases stayed unmatched. The CDR3 protein is CSADREYGQYF. The DNA for the CDR3 is TGCAGTGCCGACAGGGAGTACGGGCAGTATTTT.

J is TRBJ1-4 and V is TRBV6-5; 7 nucleotides line up with TRBD1. This CDR3 is 16 amino acids long. Germline CDR1 and CDR2: MNHEY and SVGAGI. The V gene end was trimmed by 3 bases and the J gene end by 8 bases; junction bases not matched to a gene: 12. The CDR3 DNA follows: TGTGCCAGCAGTTATAGAATACAGGGGCTGGAGGAAAAACTGTTTTTT. Amino acids: CASSYRIQGLEEKLFF.

This clonotype was picked up a small number of times. The chain carries TRBV6-2 or TRBV6-3 and TRBJ2-1; D is uncertain. Between the trimmed V and J ends, which lost 8 bases and 3 bases, there was a span of 5 bases. Germline CDR1 MNHEY, CDR2 SVGEGT. CDR3 length equals 11 residues. CDR3 nucleotide sequence: TGTGCCAGCGCCTACTACAATGAGCAGTTCTTC. The encoded protein is CASAYYNEQFF.

V gene TRBV30 combines with J gene TRBJ2-2, with D unclear. The CDR3 covers 14 residues. V dropped 2 bases and J dropped 3 bases, with 10 bases sitting between them. Germline-derived CDR1 and CDR2 are GTSNPN and SVGIG (reference sequence). CDR3 residues: CAWSMGRHTGELFF. In DNA, the CDR3 is TGTGCCTGGAGTATGGGTCGGCACACCGGGGAGCTGTTTTTT. The whole variable domain, filled in from reference TRBV30 and TRBJ2-2, reads SQTIHQWPATLVQPVGSPLSLECTVEGTSNPNLYWYRQAAGRGLQLLFYSVGIGQISSEVPQNLSASRPQDRQFILSSKKLLLSDSGFYLCAWSMGRHTGELFFGEGSRLTVL.

This clonotype came up a few times. The genes are TRBV6-1 and TRBJ1-1, with TRBD1 matching over 8 bases. Trimming took 10 bases from V and 0 from J; bases not matched to a gene: 7. Germline CDR1 MNHNS, CDR2 SASEGT. The CDR3 is made up of 14 amino acids. CDR3 sequence: CATGGAKVNTEAFF. DNA of the CDR3: TGTGCCACAGGGGGCGCGAAAGTGAACACTGAAGCTTTCTTT.